This T cell receptor beta chain was observed in a study of spatial heterogeneity in lung cancer. At the level of the study: For tumor regions, TCR transcript counts showed a strong correlation with a T cell module score derived from matched bulk RNA-seq. Study results and caveats: Counts of expanded alpha and beta TCRs within tumors tracked the tumor nonsynonymous mutation count.

Time point reported: sample taken at primary tumor resection. This clonotype was counted many times. Its target is unknown. One entry per CDR3 protein, called by TCRdb with MiXCR from the 5' RACE reads. The table includes about 100,000 distinct CDR3 sequences, 3.5% to 5% detected once. V was trimmed by 3 bases and J by 7 bases, leaving 18 bases between them. Per germline, CDR1 MGHRA and CDR2 YSYEKL. The CDR3 has 15 amino acids. The sequenced sample was lung tumor tissue, obtained at surgery. The chain joins TRBV4-1 to TRBJ1-2; D remains ambiguous. The source is a male donor with early-stage non-small cell lung cancer. This chain's CDR3 is CASSQRRGPYRGYTF. In DNA, the CDR3 is TGCGCCAGCAGCCAGAGAAGAGGGCCTTATCGTGGCTACACCTTC.